This T cell receptor (beta chain) was sequenced for a study of post-analysis software for immune sequencing data. Study information: Recorded subtypes: relapsing-remitting, secondary progressive, progressive-relapsing; some patients unannotated. The study, taken as a whole, reports: Compared against controls, patients with multiple sclerosis displayed significantly lower normalized Chao1 diversity. By F measure, samples from a shared preparation batch strongly co-clustered.

TCR beta cDNA libraries had unique molecular identifiers. TCRdb used MiXCR to reprocess the PCR reads, holding one entry per CDR3 protein. There are 750,000 to 900,000 distinct CDR3 sequences in the sample; roughly 46% occur only once, and roughly 5% lies in the top ten. Regarding this clonotype: Its antigen is currently unknown.

This clonotype was sampled from a girl aged 5-17 years with multiple sclerosis. Sequencing input: blood.

The CDR3 is CASSSQYLRDRDPDTQYF. The CDR3 DNA reads as TGTGCCAGCAGTTCGCAATACCTCCGGGACAGGGACCCAGATACGCAGTATTTT. The rearrangement joins TRBV28 to TRBJ2-3, with 9 bases aligning to TRBD1. The CDR3 length is 18 residues. CDR1 is MDHEN and CDR2 is SYDVKM in the germline V gene. With V trimmed by 4 bases and J by 4 bases, 15 bases remained unmatched.